These 9 T cell receptor beta chains came from one sample sequenced in a study of shared clonotypes between healthy human individuals. TCRdb's table, derived via immunoSEQ multiplex PCR, lists solely in-frame clones and lacks some. Altogether fewer than 650,000 clones are present, around three quarters being singletons, with the ten largest covering around 12%. Sequencing was carried out using PBMCs. The receptors originated from a woman aged 40 to 55 in good health. Some clones in this sample may be carry-over from other donors' samples.

This clone was picked up one time. The chain combines TRBV5-1 with TRBJ2-2; 8 bases are shared with TRBD2. Germline CDR1 reads SGHRS; CDR2 reads YFSETQ. The length of the CDR3 is 14 residues. V was pared by 3 bases and J by 6 bases, with 4 bases of the junction left unmatched. For the CDR3, the DNA is TGCGCCAGCAGCTGGGTAGCGGGACCCGGGGAGCTGTTTTTT. Its protein is CASSWVAGPGELFF.

The chain couples TRBV30 to TRBJ1-2; perhaps TRBD1 as D (5 bases). Trimming pared 0 bases from V and 7 bases from J, leaving 9 bases between. This CDR3 has 12 amino acids. The germline gives CDR1 GTSNPN, CDR2 SVGIG (reference sequence). This chain's CDR3 is CAWSVSQGGYTF. The CDR3 bases are TGTGCCTGGAGTGTAAGCCAGGGTGGCTACACCTTC.

In this sample, this clone turned up once. This may be a read error, as it is one base from a much larger clone. V usage is TRBV27 and J usage is TRBJ2-5, with D perhaps TRBD1 (5 bases). The germline V and J ends were trimmed by 6 bases and 9 bases, with 14 bases remaining between them. Germline loops: CDR1 MNHEY, CDR2 SMNVEV (reference sequence). The CDR3 consists of 12 residues. The CDR3 protein is CASSSGIGAQYF. CDR3 DNA sequence: TGTGCCAGCAGCTCCGGTATAGGGGCCCAGTACTTC.

J is TRBJ1-5 and V is TRBV12-5; unclear D gene. This CDR3 region has 14 residues. Per the germline V gene, CDR1 is LGHNT and CDR2 is FRNRAP. V lost 6 bases to trimming and J lost 0 bases, with 9 bases between them. CDR3 sequence: CASGTGHSNQPQHF. As DNA, the CDR3 is TGTGCTAGTGGCACCGGGCATAGCAATCAGCCCCAGCATTTT.

This clone was seen many times. The chain has TRBV4-3 and TRBJ1-1, with D tentatively TRBD1 (6 bases). Trimming removed 0 bases from V and 3 bases from J, with 11 bases in between. Germline CDR1 and CDR2: LGHNA and YSLEER. CDR3 size: 15 residues. CDR3 in DNA: TGCGCCAGCAGCCAAGATCCAGGACAGTACACTGAAGCTTTCTTT. It specifies CASSQDPGQYTEAFF.

Comment on this clone: One base separates it from a far larger clone, so it is likely a read error. The sample contains more than one DNA sequence encoding this CDR3. The J gene is TRBJ1-2, the V gene TRBV5-6; D is unresolved. The CDR3 spans 13 residues. V was cut by 4 bases and J by 4 bases, with 11 bases left in between. CDR1 is SGHDT and CDR2 is YYEEEE in the germline V gene. This CDR3 reads CASSPRQIYGYTF. The CDR3 DNA sequence: TGTGCCAGCAGCCCGCGGCAGATCTATGGCTACACCTTC.

The rearrangement uses TRBV5-8 and TRBJ2-2; 11 bases are shared with TRBD1. Trimming took 4 bases from V and 5 from J; bases not matched to a gene: 10. This CDR3 has 17 amino acids. Germline V gene data show CDR1 as SGHTS and CDR2 as YDEGEE. CDR3: CASSHGQGARLTGELFF. The CDR3 DNA reads TGTGCCAGCAGCCACGGACAGGGGGCGCGTCTAACCGGGGAGCTGTTTTTT.

The genes are TRBV11-3 and TRBJ2-5, with 10 bases identical to TRBD2. V dropped 2 bases and J dropped 2; count of bases not matched to a gene: 2. The CDR3 covers 15 residues. Germline CDR1 and CDR2: SGHNT and YENEEA. The CDR3 loop is CASSLRTSGQETQYF. DNA of the CDR3: TGTGCCAGCAGCTTAAGGACTAGCGGTCAAGAGACCCAGTACTTC. The variable domain in full, with the rest retrieved from reference TRBV11-3 and TRBJ2-5, is EAGVVQSPRYKIIEKKQPVAFWCNPISGHNTLYWYLQNLGQGPELLIRYENEEAVDDSQLPKDRFSAERLKGVDSTLKIQPAELGDSAVYLCASSLRTSGQETQYFGPGTRLLVL.

This clone was counted many times. The chain uses TRBV27 and TRBJ2-1; D might be TRBD1 or TRBD2, each matching 5 bases. The CDR3 has 14 residues. CDR1 MNHEY and CDR2 SMNVEV come from the germline V gene (reference sequence). V was clipped by 7 bases and J by 0 bases, with 10 bases between them. The chain's CDR3 is CASKRGRSYNEQFF. The DNA for the CDR3 is TGTGCCAGCAAGAGGGGCCGCTCCTACAATGAGCAGTTCTTC.